These 8 T cell receptor beta chains came from one sample sequenced in a study of T-cell memory formation after mild COVID-19. MiXCR was run by TCRdb on the 5' RACE reads, yielding one entry per CDR3 protein. The sample lists some 50,000 distinct CDR3 sequences, roughly a quarter seen once, with 35% to 50% in the top ten. Sequencing was carried out using PBMCs or a T cell subset sorted from them (not recorded which). The receptors were gathered from a man between 18 and 35 years old who had mild COVID-19 (a few samples of this study predate the infection). Cell type and time point are not known.

This clonotype occurred a few times. V usage is TRBV20-1 and J usage is TRBJ2-3; D is possibly TRBD1 (5 bases). The CDR3 runs 15 residues. V lost 6 bases and J 0 bases, leaving 16 bases between the germline ends. Per the germline V gene, CDR1 is DFQATT and CDR2 is SNEGSKA (reference sequence). The CDR3 DNA reads as TGCAGTGCACCTAGACAGATTTCTAGCACAGATACGCAGTATTTT. It yields the protein CSAPRQISSTDTQYF.

This clonotype was picked up many times. The chain combines TRBV27 with TRBJ2-3; TRBD2 matches at 7 bases. V was clipped by 7 bases and J by 2 bases; unmatched bases: 3. The CDR3 loop spans 13 amino acids. The germline V gene encodes CDR1 MNHEY and CDR2 SMNVEV (reference sequence). The chain's CDR3 is CASTRGVTDTQYF. The CDR3 coding sequence is TGTGCCAGCACACGGGGGGTCACAGATACGCAGTATTTT.

This clonotype was counted only a few times. The chain couples TRBV20-1 to TRBJ2-5; the D gene could be TRBD1 or TRBD2 (5 bases each). The CDR3 sequence is 16 residues long. CDR1 and CDR2 (germline): DFQATT, SNEGSKA (reference sequence). V was pared by 4 bases and J by 2 bases, with 20 bases between. CDR3 in amino acids: CSATSPQGDPQETQYF. In nucleotides, the CDR3 is TGCAGTGCTACGTCCCCCCAGGGAGATCCTCAAGAGACCCAGTACTTC.

This clonotype was recorded a few times. The V call is TRBV4-1, the J call TRBJ2-3; D remains unclear. CDR3 length: 15 amino acids. Trimming shortened V by 4 bases and J by 3 bases, and 14 bases separated the two germline ends. The germline V gene has CDR1 MGHRA and CDR2 YSYEKL. The CDR3 DNA sequence: TGCGCCAGCAGCCCCGAATCGTTTAGGACAGATACGCAGTATTTT. It encodes CASSPESFRTDTQYF.

This sequence joins TRBV3-1 and TRBJ1-2; 7 nucleotides agree with TRBD1. Trimming at V came to 0 bases and at J to 6 bases, leaving 7 bases not matched to a gene. CDR3 size: 15 residues. Germline lookup yields CDR1 LGHDT and CDR2 YNNKEL (reference sequence). In DNA form, the CDR3 reads TGTGCCAGCAGCCAAGATAGGGCAGGGGGGAATGGCTACACCTTC. It yields the protein CASSQDRAGGNGYTF.

The genes are TRBV3-1 and TRBJ1-2, with D tentatively TRBD1 (5 bases). V was pared by 8 bases and J by 4 bases, with 14 bases between. Per germline, CDR1 LGHDT and CDR2 YNNKEL (reference sequence). The length of the CDR3 is 13 residues. The CDR3 reads CASRGVAGYGYTF. The CDR3 DNA follows: TGTGCCAGCCGGGGGGTGGCGGGCTATGGCTACACCTTC.

This clonotype was seen at least ten times. The rearrangement links TRBV20-1 to TRBJ1-1, with TRBD1 as a possible D gene (5 bases). CDR1 is DFQATT and CDR2 is SNEGSKA in the germline V gene (reference sequence). V lost 1 base to trimming and J lost 5 bases, with 11 bases between them. The CDR3 totals 13 residues. Here the CDR3 reads CSARVNEGTEAFF. DNA of the CDR3: TGCAGTGCTAGAGTGAACGAGGGGACTGAAGCTTTCTTT.

This sequence joins TRBV6-5 and TRBJ2-7, with no clear D. Germline V CDR1 and CDR2: MNHEY, SVGAGI. The CDR3 contains 13 residues. V was trimmed by 0 bases and J by 6 bases, leaving 9 bases between them. The CDR3 protein is CASSYSARREQYF. The CDR3 region has the DNA TGTGCCAGCAGTTACTCCGCTCGACGCGAGCAGTACTTC.